Listed below are T cell receptor beta chains from one sample, sequenced in a study of T cell responses to AZD1222 COVID-19 vaccine. Generated by immunoSEQ multiplex PCR, the TCRdb table keeps only in-frame clones and is missing some. Among around 140,000 clones listed, 80% to 95% were seen once. The sequencing used peripheral blood, collected 28 days after the second AZD1222 dose. All receptors derive from an adult who received the AZD1222 COVID-19 vaccine. CDR3s include the opening cysteine and the closing phenylalanine or tryptophan. The order of the fields is J gene, D gene, clone size, V gene, CDR3 length, CDR3 DNA, CDR3 protein. The D gene is left open where the match is weak. Part of the rows lack a size; the others show once, few, many or a class for expanded clones.

TRBJ2-7	.	few	TRBV21-1	17	TGTGCCAGCAGCACCTCGGTACAGGGCGGCTTCTCCTACGAGCAGTACTTC	CASSTSVQGGFSYEQYF
TRBJ1-1	.	.	TRBV10-3	13	TGTGCCATCCGCGGGACCATTAACACTGAAGCTTTCTTT	CAIRGTINTEAFF
TRBJ1-1	TRBD1	.	TRBV28	15	TGTGCCAGCAGCGGGGACAGGGGGCTGGGCACTGAAGCTTTCTTT	CASSGDRGLGTEAFF
TRBJ1-2	.	.	TRBV2	15	TGTGCCAGCAGCGCGCCAGGCTTTAGGGAGGATGGCTACACCTTC	CASSAPGFREDGYTF
TRBJ2-5	.	once	TRBV19	11	TGTGCCAGCCGCCGGGGGGAGACCCAGTACTTC	CASRRGETQYF
TRBJ1-5	TRBD1	once	TRBV27	16	TGTGCCAGCAGCCGCCAGGGACAGTCTAGCAATCAGCCCCAGCATTTT	CASSRQGQSSNQPQHF
TRBJ1-1	.	.	TRBV28	13	TGTGCCAGCACCACGAATGGGTACACTGAAGCTTTCTTT	CASTTNGYTEAFF
TRBJ1-2	.	.	TRBV3-1/TRBV3-2	14	TGTGCCAGCAGCCAAGATTGGGGGGGCGATGGCTACACCTTC	CASSQDWGGDGYTF
TRBJ1-1	.	.	TRBV18	12	TGTGCCAGCTCACCACCCCCATTTGAAGCTTTCTTT	CASSPPPFEAFF
TRBJ1-2	TRBD1	.	TRBV30	12	TGTGCCTGGAGTGAACAGGGGTTTGGCTACACCTTC	CAWSEQGFGYTF
TRBJ1-1	TRBD1	few	TRBV6-1	15	TGTGCCAGCAGTGAAGTGGGACAGGGGTACACTGAAGCTTTCTTT	CASSEVGQGYTEAFF
TRBJ2-2	.	.	TRBV15	15	TGTGCCACCAGCAGAGGGACGGAAAACACCGGGGAGCTGTTTTTT	CATSRGTENTGELFF
TRBJ2-7	TRBD2	.	TRBV30	19	TGTGCCTGGAGTGTAAGGAGGGGGGGGGCTAGCGGGAGTCCCTACGAGCAGTACTTC	CAWSVRRGGASGSPYEQYF
TRBJ2-3	TRBD2	.	TRBV7-3	16	TGTGCCAGCAGCTTAGGTCTAGCGGGAGGCACAGATACGCAGTATTTT	CASSLGLAGGTDTQYF
TRBJ1-5	.	.	TRBV4-1	15	TGCGCCAGCAGCCAAGATAACCTTAGCAATCAGCCCCAGCATTTT	CASSQDNLSNQPQHF
TRBJ1-2	TRBD1	.	TRBV15	17	TGTGCCACCAGCAGTCGCTCGCAGGGGGCCCCTAACTATGGCTACACCTTC	CATSSRSQGAPNYGYTF
TRBJ2-3	TRBD2	.	TRBV5-4	17	TGTGCCAGCAGCTCAGACGGAGGGGCTAGCGGGGGTGGTACGCAGTATTTT	CASSSDGGASGGGTQYF
TRBJ1-1	.	.	TRBV29-1	12	TGCAGCGCGATTGTAGGGGGCACTGAAGCTTTCTTT	CSAIVGGTEAFF
TRBJ1-1	TRBD1	.	TRBV28	14	TGTGCCAGCAGAAGGGGGCGCTGGAACACTGAAGCTTTCTTT	CASRRGRWNTEAFF
TRBJ1-2	.	.	TRBV7-9	14	TGTGCCAGCAGCTTAGCGCAATTGGATCCTGGCTACACCTTC	CASSLAQLDPGYTF
TRBJ1-6	.	once	TRBV7-9	14	TGTGCCAGCAGCGGGGGGGCGTCAAATTCACCCCTCCACTTT	CASSGGASNSPLHF
TRBJ1-4	TRBD1	.	TRBV4-2	16	TGTGCCAGCAGCCTTTTGTCTGGACAGGGGGATGAAAAACTGTTTTTT	CASSLLSGQGDEKLFF
TRBJ1-6	.	few	TRBV7-3	12	TGTGCCAGCAGGTTGGGGGGTTCACCCCTCCACTTT	CASRLGGSPLHF
TRBJ2-3	TRBD2	.	TRBV5-4	16	TGTGCCAGCAGCTTCGGAGTAGCGGGAGCCCCAGATACGCAGTATTTT	CASSFGVAGAPDTQYF
TRBJ2-3	.	once	TRBV24-1	14	TGTGCCACCAGTGTGAGGGGGGGCACAGATACGCAGTATTTT	CATSVRGGTDTQYF
TRBJ2-5	TRBD1	.	TRBV7-2	13	TGTGCCAGCAGCAACAGGGGCCGGGAGACCCAGTACTTC	CASSNRGRETQYF
TRBJ1-5	TRBD1	.	TRBV30	14	TGTGCCTGGAGTGCCGGACAGGGGTCTCAGCCCCAGCATTTT	CAWSAGQGSQPQHF
TRBJ1-2	.	.	TRBV7-9	13	TGTGCCAGCAGCTCCGGGATTACCTATGGCTACACCTTC	CASSSGITYGYTF
TRBJ1-5	.	.	TRBV7-9	12	TGTGCCAGCAGCTTATATCAACAGCCCCAGCATTTT	CASSLYQQPQHF
TRBJ1-2	.	.	TRBV4-1	15	TGCGCCAGCAGCCAAACCCACAGGGCCAGCTATGGCTACACCTTC	CASSQTHRASYGYTF
TRBJ2-5	TRBD2	.	TRBV27	17	TGTGCCAGCAGTTTATCGTGGACTAGCGGGAGACGGGAGACCCAGTACTTC	CASSLSWTSGRRETQYF
TRBJ2-7	.	.	TRBV6-5	13	TGTGCCAGCAGTGACTCACCCAACTACGAGCAGTACTTC	CASSDSPNYEQYF
TRBJ2-1	TRBD1	.	TRBV6-5	16	TGTGCCAGCAGTTACTCGACAGGGGAAACCTACAATGAGCAGTTCTTC	CASSYSTGETYNEQFF
TRBJ2-7	.	.	TRBV28	15	TGTGCCAGCAGTTTAGAAGCTAGCGAGTTCTACGAGCAGTACTTC	CASSLEASEFYEQYF
TRBJ1-3	.	.	TRBV23-1	13	TGCGCCGGGGAGGAGGGGTGTGGAAACACCATATATTTT	CAGEEGCGNTIYF
TRBJ1-3	.	.	TRBV29-1	12	TGCAGCGCTGGTGGGGGAGGAAACACCATATATTTT	CSAGGGGNTIYF
TRBJ1-3	.	.	TRBV5-8	15	TGTGCCAGCAGCCGCCGGGCAGGGTTGGAGAACACCATATATTTT	CASSRRAGLENTIYF
TRBJ2-2	.	.	TRBV4-1	15	TGCGCCAGCAGCCGCGGGACAGCGAACACCGGGGAGCTGTTTTTT	CASSRGTANTGELFF
TRBJ1-5	.	.	TRBV28	13	TGTGCCAGCAGTTTATTCAGCATATTGCCCCAGCATTTT	CASSLFSILPQHF
TRBJ1-2	.	.	TRBV6-1	14	TGTGCCAGCAGTGAACCAGGGGTCGTATATGGCTACACCTTC	CASSEPGVVYGYTF
TRBJ1-5	.	.	TRBV19	12	TGTGCCAGTAGAGTTAGCAATCAGCCCCAGCATTTT	CASRVSNQPQHF
TRBJ2-7	.	.	TRBV7-2	18	TGTGCCAGCAGCTCGGGACCCTTTAGGGTCTTGGATAGGGACGAGCAGTACTTC	CASSSGPFRVLDRDEQYF
TRBJ1-2	.	.	TRBV6-4	18	TGTGCCAGCAGTGACTCCGGGGGGCAGGGAGATTCTAACTATGGCTACACCTTC	CASSDSGGQGDSNYGYTF
TRBJ1-1	TRBD1	.	TRBV5-1	15	TGCGCCAGCAGCTTGGCCTCCTCAGGGGGCACTGAAGCTTTCTTT	CASSLASSGGTEAFF
TRBJ2-7	.	once	TRBV4-2	13	TGTGCCAGCAGCCACACCACGGGGTACGAGCAGTACTTC	CASSHTTGYEQYF
TRBJ2-4	TRBD1	.	TRBV4-1	18	TGCGCCAGCAGCCAAGATCCTGCGGGACAGGGAGCCAAAAACATTCAGTACTTC	CASSQDPAGQGAKNIQYF
TRBJ2-5	TRBD1	.	TRBV5-6	17	TGTGCCAGCAGCTCCTCCTCGACAGGGGTAGCGTTGGAGACCCAGTACTTC	CASSSSSTGVALETQYF
TRBJ1-5	.	.	TRBV28	14	TGTGCCACCCTGGGTGGGGTAGGCAATCAGCCCCAGCATTTT	CATLGGVGNQPQHF
TRBJ2-3	TRBD1	.	TRBV7-2	16	TGTGCCAGCAGCTTCCACAGGGGGCTTGGGGCAGATACGCAGTATTTT	CASSFHRGLGADTQYF
TRBJ1-3	.	.	TRBV30	15	TGTGCCTGGAGTGTACAAGGGGCGTCTGGAAACACCATATATTTT	CAWSVQGASGNTIYF
TRBJ1-2	TRBD1	.	TRBV6-5	15	TGTGCCAGCAGTTACCCGGGACAGGGAAACTATGGCTACACCTTC	CASSYPGQGNYGYTF